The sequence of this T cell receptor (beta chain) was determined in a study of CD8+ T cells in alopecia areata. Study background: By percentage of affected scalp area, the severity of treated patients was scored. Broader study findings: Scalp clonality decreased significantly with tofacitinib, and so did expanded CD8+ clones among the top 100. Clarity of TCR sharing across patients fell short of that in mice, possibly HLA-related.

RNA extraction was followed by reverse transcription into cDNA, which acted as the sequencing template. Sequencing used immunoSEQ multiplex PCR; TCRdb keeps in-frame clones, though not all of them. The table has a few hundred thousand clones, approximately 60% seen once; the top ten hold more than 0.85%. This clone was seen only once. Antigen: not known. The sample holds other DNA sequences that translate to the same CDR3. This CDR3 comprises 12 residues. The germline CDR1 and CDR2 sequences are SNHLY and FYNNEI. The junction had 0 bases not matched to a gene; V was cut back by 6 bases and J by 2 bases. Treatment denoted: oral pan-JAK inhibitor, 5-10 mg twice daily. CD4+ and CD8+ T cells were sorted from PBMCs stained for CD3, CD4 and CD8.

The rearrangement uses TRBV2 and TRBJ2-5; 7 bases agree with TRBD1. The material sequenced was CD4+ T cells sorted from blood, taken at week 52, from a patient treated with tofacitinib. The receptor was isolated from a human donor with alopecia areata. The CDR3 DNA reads TGTGCCAGCAGGGACAGGCAAGAGACCCAGTACTTC. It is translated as CASRDRQETQYF.